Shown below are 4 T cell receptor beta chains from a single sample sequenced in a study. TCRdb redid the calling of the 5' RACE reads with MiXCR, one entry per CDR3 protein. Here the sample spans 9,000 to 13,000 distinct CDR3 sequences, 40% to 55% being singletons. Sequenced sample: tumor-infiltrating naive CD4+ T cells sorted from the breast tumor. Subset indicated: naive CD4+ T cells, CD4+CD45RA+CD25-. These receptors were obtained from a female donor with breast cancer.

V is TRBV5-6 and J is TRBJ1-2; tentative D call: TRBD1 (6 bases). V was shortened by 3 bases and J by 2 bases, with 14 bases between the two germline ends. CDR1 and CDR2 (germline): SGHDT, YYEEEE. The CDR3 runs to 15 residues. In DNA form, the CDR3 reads TGTGCCAGCAGCTGGAGTACAGGGAGCAACTATGGCTACACCTTC. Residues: CASSWSTGSNYGYTF.

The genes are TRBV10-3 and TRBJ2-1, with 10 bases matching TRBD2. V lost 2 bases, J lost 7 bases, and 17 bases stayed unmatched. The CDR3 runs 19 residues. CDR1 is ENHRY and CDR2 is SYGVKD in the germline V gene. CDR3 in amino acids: CAISEAGRQAGGRGNEQFF. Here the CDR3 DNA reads TGTGCCATCAGTGAGGCGGGACGGCAAGCGGGAGGGAGAGGAAATGAGCAGTTCTTC.

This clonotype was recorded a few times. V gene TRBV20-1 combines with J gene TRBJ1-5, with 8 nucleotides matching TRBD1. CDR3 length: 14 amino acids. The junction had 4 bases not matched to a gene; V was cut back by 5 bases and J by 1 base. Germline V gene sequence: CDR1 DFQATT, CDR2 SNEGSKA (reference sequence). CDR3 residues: CSAADRGSNQPQHF. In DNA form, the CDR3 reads TGCAGTGCTGCTGACAGGGGCAGCAATCAGCCCCAGCATTTT.

The CDR3 spells CASSLSGRTEAFF. As DNA, the CDR3 is TGTGCCAGCAGCTTATCAGGGCGAACTGAAGCTTTCTTT. The V and J genes are TRBV7-2 and TRBJ1-1, with TRBD1 as a possible D gene (5 bases). Trimming shortened V by 2 bases and J by 5 bases, and 9 bases separated the two germline ends. The V gene's germline CDR1 is SGHTA and CDR2 FQGNSA. There are 13 residues in the CDR3.